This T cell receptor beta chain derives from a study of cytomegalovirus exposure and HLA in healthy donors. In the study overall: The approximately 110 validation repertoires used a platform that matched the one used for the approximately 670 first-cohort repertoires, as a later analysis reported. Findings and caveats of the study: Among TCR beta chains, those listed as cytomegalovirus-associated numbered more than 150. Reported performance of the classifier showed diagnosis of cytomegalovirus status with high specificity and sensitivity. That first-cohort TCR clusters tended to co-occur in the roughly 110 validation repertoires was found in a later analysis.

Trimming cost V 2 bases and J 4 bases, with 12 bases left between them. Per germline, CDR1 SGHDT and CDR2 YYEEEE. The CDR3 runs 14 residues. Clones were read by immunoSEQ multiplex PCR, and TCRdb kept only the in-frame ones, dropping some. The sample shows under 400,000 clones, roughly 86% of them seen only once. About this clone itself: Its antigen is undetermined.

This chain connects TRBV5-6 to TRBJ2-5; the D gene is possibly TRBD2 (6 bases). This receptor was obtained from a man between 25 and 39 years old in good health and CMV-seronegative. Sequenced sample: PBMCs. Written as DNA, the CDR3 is TGTGCCAGCAGCTTTTCATCCGGGGGAGAGACCCAGTACTTC. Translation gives CASSFSSGGETQYF.